The clone carrying this T cell receptor beta chain came up once. As handled by the study authors: Estimates of nucleated cell counts were drawn from the amplification of reference gene primers. Sequencing used immunoSEQ multiplex PCR; TCRdb keeps in-frame clones, though not all of them. The V and J calls and clone size come from that table; D and trimming were worked out from the DNA. Of about 170,000 clones in the sample, about 80% were seen once. The data stem from a study of blood T cell repertoires in COVID-19. About the study: Samples taken during acute and convalescent COVID-19 were collected in the United States, Italy and Spain.

CDR1 is MNHEY and CDR2 is SMNVEV in the germline V gene (reference sequence). This CDR3 region has 15 residues. The V segment lost 3 bases and the J segment 9 bases; nucleotides outside the gene matches: 4. This chain joins TRBV27 and TRBJ2-1; TRBD2 matches 14 bases. The sequencing sample was made of peripheral blood. This receptor was obtained from a human donor with acute or convalescent COVID-19. The donor label of this sample is uncertain. The CDR3 spells CASSLGLAGAGEQFF. CDR3 in DNA: TGTGCCAGCAGTTTGGGACTAGCGGGAGCGGGTGAGCAGTTCTTC.